One and the same sample provided the 9 T cell receptor beta chains below, sequenced in a study of graft-versus-host responses after intestinal transplantation. Using immunoSEQ multiplex PCR, the repertoire was profiled, and TCRdb retains in-frame clones only, with some absent. The sample consists of tens of thousands of clones, about 86% of them appearing once. These receptors are not linked to any known antigen. The sample here was unstimulated CD8+ T cells sorted from spleen or lymph node cells, taken before intestinal transplant. The source is a human donor who received an intestinal transplant.

Here the CDR3 DNA reads TGTGCCAGTAGTCGGGTCCCGAGCTCCTACAATGAGCAGTTCTTC. The encoded protein is CASSRVPSSYNEQFF. The chain has TRBV19 and TRBJ2-1; unclear D gene. Trimming cost V 5 bases and J 0 bases, with 11 bases left between them. This CDR3 contains 15 residues. Germline V gives CDR1 LNHDA, CDR2 SQIVND (reference sequence).

The chain is built from TRBV2 and TRBJ2-3, with TRBD2 as a possible D gene (6 bases). Germline values: CDR1 SNHLY, CDR2 FYNNEI. V lost 2 bases to trimming and J lost 2 bases, with 17 bases between them. The length of the CDR3 is 17 residues. CDR3 coding DNA: TGTGCCAGCAGTGAATGGGGGGACTTCGATTACACAGATACGCAGTATTTT. It encodes CASSEWGDFDYTDTQYF. Full variable domain (missing parts from reference TRBV2 and TRBJ2-3): EPEVTQTPSHQVTQMGQEVILRCVPISNHLYFYWYRQILGQKVEFLVSFYNNEISEKSEIFDDQFSVERPDGSNFTLKIRSTKLEDSAMYFCASSEWGDFDYTDTQYFGPGTRLTVL.

The chain carries TRBV10-1 and TRBJ2-7; 8 bases agree with TRBD2. With 8 bases clipped from V and 2 bases from J, the junction kept 5 bases outside the gene matches. The germline gives CDR1 WNHNN, CDR2 SYGVQD (reference sequence). CDR3 size: 13 residues. CDR3 loop: CASPGLVPYEQYF. CDR3 in DNA: TGCGCCAGCCCGGGACTAGTACCCTACGAGCAGTACTTC.

This clone was detected only once. The rearrangement uses TRBV27 and TRBJ2-2; TRBD2 matches at 9 bases. V shed 5 bases and J 0 bases; nucleotides not matched to a gene: 13. Germline assignment: CDR1 MNHEY and CDR2 SMNVEV (reference sequence). The CDR3 spans 19 residues. The CDR3 loop reads CASSRRNGAGGTNTGELFF. The CDR3 nucleotides are TGTGCCAGCAGTCGGCGGAACGGGGCGGGAGGGACGAACACCGGGGAGCTGTTTTTT.

The chain employs TRBV2 and TRBJ2-7; 7 bases are shared with TRBD1. Germline CDR1 reads SNHLY; CDR2 reads FYNNEI. The CDR3 is made up of 14 amino acids. The junction had 9 bases not matched to a gene; V was cut back by 6 bases and J by 4 bases. The CDR3 nucleotides read TGTGCCAGCAGGGACAGGTTTGGAACGTACGAGCAGTACTTC. Protein: CASRDRFGTYEQYF.

This clone has a handful of counts. One end of the junction does not line up with germline, which may come from a read error. This chain links TRBV28 with TRBJ2-1; 10 positions match TRBD1. Germline lookup yields CDR1 MDHEN and CDR2 SYDVKM. The CDR3 spans 20 residues. The CDR3 DNA sequence: TGTGCCAGCAGTTTCCCCGGGACAGGGGAGGCGAAGAGCTCCTACAATGGGCAGTTCTTC. Translating it yields CASSFPGTGEAKSSYNGQFF. The variable domain in full, completed from reference TRBV28 and TRBJ2-1, reads DVKVTQSSRYLVKRTGEKVFLECVQDMDHENMFWYRQDPGLGLRLIYFSYDVKMKEKGDIPEGYSVSREKKERFSLILESASTNQTSMYLCASSFPGTGEAKSSYNGQFFGPGTRLTVL.

V is TRBV6-6 and J is TRBJ2-1; the match to TRBD2 covers 10 bases. The CDR3 covers 16 residues. V lost 2 bases and J lost 5; bases outside the gene matches: 6. Germline CDR1 and CDR2: MNHNY and SVGAGI (reference sequence). DNA for the CDR3: TGTGCCAGCAGTTACCTACTAGCGGGACTCAACAATGAGCAGTTCTTC. It codes for CASSYLLAGLNNEQFF.

The chain combines TRBV5-6 with TRBJ1-1; D remains ambiguous. The CDR3 spans 16 residues. The germline V gene has CDR1 SGHDT and CDR2 YYEEEE. V lost 4 bases and J lost 0, with 16 bases in between. As DNA, the CDR3 is TGTGCCAGCAGCCCCCGGTCCCGCCCCATGAACACTGAAGCTTTCTTT. Its protein is CASSPRSRPMNTEAFF. The whole variable domain, filled in from reference TRBV5-6 and TRBJ1-1, reads DAGVTQSPTHLIKTRGQQVTLRCSPKSGHDTVSWYQQALGQGPQFIFQYYEEEERQRGNFPDRFSGHQFPNYSSELNVNALLLGDSALYLCASSPRSRPMNTEAFFGQGTRLTVV.

The rearrangement links TRBV18 to TRBJ2-2; the D is unclear. V was clipped by 2 bases and J by 2 bases, with 6 bases between them. The V gene's germline CDR1 is KGHSH and CDR2 LQKENI. This CDR3 region has 14 residues. CDR3 bases: TGTGCCAGCTCACCAACAGCAAACACCGGGGAGCTGTTTTTT. Translating gives CASSPTANTGELFF.